These 13 T cell receptor beta chains were all obtained from the same sample, sequenced in a study of T cells after yellow fever vaccination (dated by TCRdb to about 2019). The treatment or condition label for this specimen denotes: live attenuated yellow fever vaccine strain. The protocol used for the library was 5' RACE. Sequencer: Illumina HiSeq 2500. Starting from the raw public reads, TCRdb applied fastp trimming at Q25, assembled clones with MiXCR and retained in-frame beta chains. CDR3 protein sequences are deduplicated, and each keeps its most common genes and DNA. In this sample the table shows roughly 310,000 distinct CDR3 sequences, 8% to 10% of which occur a single time. Clones ranked in the top ten supply more than 15% of the sample. This specimen was PBMCs, taken on the day of the first yellow fever vaccination. Every receptor here comes from a man younger than 35 who received the YFV17D yellow fever vaccine.

CDR3 in amino acids: CASSLDFYPGLQETQYF. The CDR3 DNA reads TGTGCCAGCAGCTTAGATTTCTACCCGGGACTTCAAGAGACCCAGTACTTC. The V gene is TRBV11-2, the J gene TRBJ2-5, with D possibly TRBD2 on 6 matching bases. The germline V gene has CDR1 SGHAT and CDR2 FQNNGV. The CDR3 has 17 residues. The ends were cut back, 0 bases at V and 2 bases at J, with 16 bases in the middle.

Points on this clonotype: Sequence at one end of the junction differs from germline and may be a read error. This chain uses TRBV7-3 with TRBJ2-2, with D perhaps assigned TRBD1 or TRBD2 (6 bases each). Germline CDR1 SGHTA, CDR2 FQGTGA. The CDR3 runs 14 residues. The DNA of the CDR3 is TGTGCCAGCAGCTTATATCTGGGGGCCGGGGGGCTGTTTTTT. This encodes CASSLYLGAGGLFF.

The chain combines TRBV5-4 with TRBJ2-6; TRBD2 matches 12 bases. This CDR3 spans 20 amino acids. Germline CDR1 and CDR2: SGHNT and YYREEE (reference sequence). J gave up 0 bases and V 3 bases, and 10 bases lay outside the gene matches. CDR3 DNA: TGTGCCAGCAGCTCCCTCCTAGCGGGGGGGCCCCTCTCTGGGGCCAACGTCCTGACTTTC. This sequence encodes CASSSLLAGGPLSGANVLTF.

This clonotype was seen many times. The CDR3 DNA reads as TGTGCCAGCAGTTTATTAGCACAGACCCAGTACTTC. Translation: CASSLLAQTQYF. The rearrangement links TRBV12-3 or TRBV12-4 to TRBJ2-5; D gene uncertain. This CDR3 has 12 residues. V lost 2 bases, J lost 6 bases, and 7 bases lay in between.

This clonotype was counted ten times or more. The chain is built from TRBV6-1 and TRBJ2-6, with D perhaps TRBD1 or TRBD2 (5 bases each). This CDR3 has 14 amino acids. The V end lost 6 bases, the J end lost 0 bases, and 6 bases lay between the germline ends. The germline V gene encodes CDR1 MNHNS and CDR2 SASEGT. CDR3 amino acids: CASSGASGANVLTF. CDR3 DNA sequence: TGTGCCAGCAGCGGGGCCTCTGGGGCCAACGTCCTGACTTTC.

The CDR3: CATSETGGSGETQYF. As DNA, the CDR3 is TGTGCCACCAGTGAAACAGGGGGGAGTGGGGAGACCCAGTACTTC. This chain links TRBV24-1 with TRBJ2-5, with TRBD1 identical over 8 bases. This CDR3 comprises 15 residues. V shed 4 bases, J shed 5 bases, and the junction held 8 bases outside the gene matches. Germline V gene sequence: CDR1 KGHDR, CDR2 SFDVKD.

V usage is TRBV28 and J usage is TRBJ1-5, with TRBD1 as a possible D gene (6 bases). Germline CDR1 and CDR2: MDHEN and SYDVKM. The V end lost 7 bases, the J end lost 6 bases, and 10 bases lay between the germline ends. This CDR3 is built from 12 residues. CDR3 coding DNA: TGTGCCAGCATTATACAGGGTCAGCCCCAGCATTTT. This gives the protein CASIIQGQPQHF.

This clonotype was picked up many times. The chain uses TRBV7-2 and TRBJ1-1; D perhaps matches TRBD1 (5 bases). Germline CDR1 and CDR2: SGHTA and FQGNSA. Trimming pared 5 bases from V and 1 base from J, leaving 11 bases between. This CDR3 is 14 amino acids long. DNA of the CDR3: TGTGCCAGCAGCACCGGGACCGAGAACACTGAAGCTTTCTTT. Translation gives CASSTGTENTEAFF.

The table lists this clonotype with many counts. The rearrangement joins TRBV28 to TRBJ2-7; 7 nucleotides align to TRBD1. CDR1 MDHEN and CDR2 SYDVKM come from the germline V gene. The junction had 7 bases not matched to a gene; V was cut back by 8 bases and J by 3 bases. The CDR3 totals 13 residues. The CDR3 loop is CASAGTARYEQYV. CDR3 coding DNA: TGTGCCAGCGCCGGGACAGCGCGCTACGAGCAGTACGTC.

V is TRBV5-5 and J is TRBJ2-3; D might be TRBD2 (7 bases). CDR1 is SGHKS, CDR2 YYEKEE, per germline (reference sequence). This CDR3 region has 15 residues. V shed 4 bases and J shed 4 bases, with 16 bases lying between them. Here the CDR3 DNA reads TGTGCCAGCAGCCGGGGGGCCGGGGGTGCAGATACGCAGTATTTT. Its protein is CASSRGAGGADTQYF.

This clonotype was detected a few times. The chain combines TRBV4-3 with TRBJ1-4; 8 nucleotides line up with TRBD1. In germline, CDR1 is LGHNA, CDR2 YSLEER. This CDR3 comprises 16 residues. The junction had 6 bases not matched to a gene; V was cut back by 1 base and J by 5 bases. This CDR3 reads CASSQVTGTGNEKLFF. The CDR3 nucleotides are TGCGCCAGCAGCCAAGTTACCGGGACAGGAAATGAAAAACTGTTTTTT.

This clonotype has just a few counts. The rearrangement links TRBV7-2 to TRBJ2-4; 12 bases are a match to TRBD1. V was pared by 5 bases and J by 2 bases, with 7 bases of the junction left unmatched. CDR3 length: 17 amino acids. Germline CDR1 reads SGHTA; CDR2 reads FQGNSA. The DNA for the CDR3 is TGTGCCAGCAGCCAAGGGACAGGGGGCGCGTCCAAAAACATTCAGTACTTC. It yields the protein CASSQGTGGASKNIQYF.

Only a few counts were recorded for this clonotype. CDR3 nucleotide sequence: TGTGCTAGTGGTTTGCCAAGTCGACACGAGCAGTACTTC. Amino acids: CASGLPSRHEQYF. V and J are TRBV12-5 and TRBJ2-7; D is uncertain. Between the trimmed V and J ends, which lost 2 bases and 5 bases, there was a span of 10 bases. The CDR3 covers 13 residues. Germline V gene lookup returns CDR1 LGHNT and CDR2 FRNRAP.